These 21 T cell receptor beta chains were all obtained from the same sample, sequenced in a study of tumor-infiltrating lymphocytes in primary liver carcinoma. Researchers generated TCR beta cDNA from 500 ng of total RNA, relying on a constant-region primer. ARM-PCR, slightly modified, supplied the TCR beta libraries through three nested multiplex PCR rounds. With TRBV1-TRBV30 forward primers and a C-beta reverse primer, the first two PCR rounds were run for 9 to 10 cycles each. TCRdb fed the multiplex PCR reads into MiXCR, producing one record per CDR3 protein. The table has around 88,000 distinct CDR3 sequences, just under 70% seen once. Total RNA and DNA came together from around 20-30 mg of bulk tissue without cell sorting. Material: tumor-adjacent normal liver tissue. Receptors were obtained from a middle-aged man with primary liver carcinoma and hepatitis B virus infection.

The chain combines TRBV6-1 with TRBJ1-6; D unclear. Trimming removed 4 bases from V and 11 bases from J, with 15 bases in between. This CDR3 contains 14 residues. CDR1 and CDR2 from the germline V gene are MNHNS and SASEGT. The CDR3 nucleotides read TGTGCCAGCAGTGGAGGAAGGGAGAATACACCCCTCCACTTT. Residues: CASSGGRENTPLHF.

Details on this clonotype: The junction differs from germline at one of its ends, possibly a read error. V and J are TRBV11-2 and TRBJ2-2; the D gene is possibly TRBD1 (8 bases). CDR3 length: 15 residues. Germline-derived CDR1 and CDR2 are SGHAT and FQNNGV. The CDR3: CASSKGQGGTGELLF. The DNA of the CDR3 is TGTGCCAGCAGCAAAGGACAGGGAGGGACCGGTGAGCTGTTGTTT. Complete variable domain (other parts from reference TRBV11-2 and TRBJ2-2): EAGVAQSPRYKIIEKRQSVAFWCNPISGHATLYWYQQILGQGPKLLIQFQNNGVVDDSQLPKDRFSAERLKGVDSTLKIQPAKLEDSAVYLCASSKGQGGTGELLFGEGSRLTVL.

This rearrangement joins TRBV6-5 to TRBJ2-3, with D possibly matching TRBD1 (5 bases). Germline loops: CDR1 MNHEY, CDR2 SVGAGI. The CDR3 is 13 residues long. V shed 6 bases and J shed 8 bases, with 15 bases lying between them. The CDR3 sequence: CASSPGISVTQYF. The CDR3 DNA reads as TGTGCCAGCAGCCCAGGGATCTCAGTTACGCAGTATTTT.

This clonotype has at least ten counts. The rearrangement links TRBV6-5 to TRBJ1-5, with D possibly matching TRBD1 (5 bases). Trimming removed 5 bases at V and 1 base at J, with 12 bases between. The V gene's germline CDR1 is MNHEY and CDR2 SVGAGI. The CDR3 has 15 residues. The CDR3 sequence is CASSTSKGSNQPQHF. DNA for the CDR3: TGTGCCAGCAGTACGTCAAAGGGGAGCAATCAGCCCCAGCATTTT.

Note on this clonotype: An end of the junction differs from the germline gene, which may be a read error. V and J are TRBV4-2 and TRBJ2-1, with TRBD2 matching 11 bases. This CDR3 has 17 amino acids. Germline CDR1 LGHNA, CDR2 YNFKEQ. As DNA, the CDR3 is TGTGCCAGTAGCCAGGGACTAGCGGTCGGGAGGGGCAATGGGCAGTTCTTC. This sequence encodes CASSQGLAVGRGNGQFF.

Note on this clonotype: A much more abundant neighbour one base away suggests this may be a read error. The chain employs TRBV12-3 or TRBV12-4 and TRBJ2-1, with a weak D call TRBD1 (6 bases). V was shortened by 6 bases and J by 5 bases, with 14 bases between the two germline ends. This CDR3 has 14 residues. The CDR3 protein is CASSPRQVHNEQFF. CDR3 sequence (DNA): TGTGCCAGCAGCCCGAGACAGGTCCACAATGAGCAGTTCTTC.

The chain employs TRBV29-1 and TRBJ2-3; 7 positions match TRBD1. The CDR3 has 15 amino acids. Per the germline V gene, CDR1 is SQVTM and CDR2 is ANQGSEA. With 2 bases clipped from V and 14 bases from J, the junction kept 19 bases outside the gene matches. The CDR3 sequence is CSVEILRDSTDMLYF. The CDR3 DNA reads TGCAGCGTTGAAATCTTAAGGGACAGCACAGATATGCTGTATTTT.

In regard to this clonotype: The junction differs from germline at one of its ends, possibly a read error. The genes are TRBV6-1 and TRBJ2-7, with D possibly being TRBD2 (6 bases). The CDR3 has 14 residues. CDR1 is MNHNS, CDR2 SASEGT, per germline. The CDR3 region is CGSKEGRRDDEQYF. The DNA for the CDR3 is TGTGGCAGCAAGGAGGGGAGGAGAGATGACGAGCAGTACTTC.

This clonotype is deemed medium-sized. This chain joins TRBV11-3 and TRBJ2-3, with D uncertain. There are 13 residues in the CDR3. V was pared by 0 bases and J by 5 bases, with 6 bases between. Germline V gives CDR1 SGHNT, CDR2 YENEEA. The CDR3, as DNA: TGTGCCAGCAGCTTAGATCCGGGAGATACGCAGTATTTT. Translation gives CASSLDPGDTQYF.

The V and J genes are TRBV7-9 and TRBJ1-1, with no clear D. Trimming removed 7 bases at V and 4 bases at J, with 19 bases between. The CDR3 runs to 15 residues. The germline CDR1 and CDR2 sequences are SEHNR and FQNEAQ (reference sequence). CDR3: CASTSSEGSCTEAFF. The CDR3 nucleotides are TGTGCCAGCACTAGTAGTGAGGGTTCTTGCACTGAAGCTTTCTTT.

On this clonotype itself: A read error is likely, as this CDR3 ends without the conserved phenylalanine or tryptophan. This sequence joins TRBV6-6 and TRBJ2-1; maybe TRBD2 (5 bases). Germline V gives CDR1 MNHNY, CDR2 SVGAGI (reference sequence). This CDR3 has 16 amino acids. Trimming took 6 bases from V and 0 from J, leaving 15 bases between them. CDR3 nucleotide sequence: TGTGCCAGCAGGCTTAGCGTGCTTAGCTCCTACAATGAGCAGTTCTAC. Encoded protein: CASRLSVLSSYNEQFY.

With respect to this clonotype: Relative to the germline gene, one junction end is altered; a read error may explain this. The rearrangement uses TRBV11-2 and TRBJ1-1; tentatively, D is TRBD1 (5 bases). The CDR3 loop spans 14 amino acids. The V gene's germline CDR1 is SGHAT and CDR2 FQNNGV. For the CDR3, the DNA is TGTGCTAGCAGCTTGTCGGCCCTCCCCGGGGGAGCTTCCTTT. Its protein is CASSLSALPGGASF.

As concerns this clonotype: Given a much more abundant clone one base away, this may be a read error. The chain joins TRBV6-1 to TRBJ1-5, with 7 bases matching TRBD1. CDR1 is MNHNS, CDR2 SASEGT, per germline. This CDR3 region has 15 residues. CDR3 sequence (DNA): TGTGCCAGCAGAGGGGACAGCTATAGCAATCAGTCCCAGCATTTT. It specifies CASRGDSYSNQSQHF.

Comment on this clonotype: A much more abundant neighbour one base away suggests this may be a read error. The chain links TRBV6-5 to TRBJ2-7, with 11 bases lining up with TRBD2. Germline loops: CDR1 MNHEY, CDR2 SVGAGI. The V gene end was trimmed by 5 bases and the J gene end by 3 bases; junction bases not matched to a gene: 6. The CDR3 covers 15 residues. The CDR3 bases are TGTGCCAGCAGTCCCGGGACTAGCGGATTCTACGAGCAGTACTTC. This codes for CASSPGTSGFYEQYF.

A remark on this clonotype: Since the CDR3 does not end with the conserved phenylalanine or tryptophan, this likely comes from a read error. The V gene is TRBV11-2, the J gene TRBJ2-1; D may match TRBD1 or TRBD2 (6 bases each). CDR1 is SGHAT and CDR2 is FQNNGV in the germline V gene. This CDR3 spans 16 amino acids. The CDR3 DNA reads as TGTGCCAGTAGCTCGCCCGGTGGGGGGCCCTACAATGAGCAGTTCATT. Translating it yields CASSSPGGGPYNEQFI.

This chain links TRBV11-2 with TRBJ2-7; maybe TRBD2 (6 bases). The CDR3 is 15 residues long. V was cut by 9 bases and J by 3 bases, with 21 bases left in between. CDR1 SGHAT and CDR2 FQNNGV come from the germline V gene. The CDR3: CASNLGGTLHYEQYF. CDR3 DNA sequence: TGTGCCAGTAACCTCGGCGGGACTCTACACTACGAGCAGTACTTC. Based on the CDR3 plus reference TRBV11-2 and TRBJ2-7, the full variable domain is EAGVAQSPRYKIIEKRQSVAFWCNPISGHATLYWYQQILGQGPKLLIQFQNNGVVDDSQLPKDRFSAERLKGVDSTLKIQPAKLEDSAVYLCASNLGGTLHYEQYFGPGTRLTVT.

About this clonotype: One base away lies a much larger clone, so this may be a sequencing read error. This CDR3 is missing its conserved last phenylalanine or tryptophan, likely due to a read error. The chain carries TRBV6-5 and TRBJ2-3; D is unclear. The V end was cut by 0 bases, the J end by 2 bases, with 9 bases between. Germline assignment: CDR1 MNHEY and CDR2 SVGAGI. This CDR3 has 15 amino acids. The CDR3 region is CASSYSSQDTDTQYS. In nucleotides, the CDR3 is TGTGCCAGCAGTTACTCGTCGCAAGACACAGATACGCAGTATTCT.

The chain couples TRBV5-4 to TRBJ2-5; D is perhaps TRBD1 (6 bases). CDR1 is SGHNT, CDR2 YYREEE, per germline (reference sequence). This CDR3 has 13 residues. V dropped 9 bases and J dropped 5 bases, with 17 bases sitting between them. CDR3 residues: CANIDRPEETQYF. CDR3 nucleotides: TGTGCCAACATCGACAGGCCCGAGGAGACCCAGTACTTC.

The rearrangement joins TRBV11-2 to TRBJ1-6; perhaps TRBD1 as D (5 bases). With 4 bases removed from V and 17 bases from J, the gap between germline ends came to 15 bases. The CDR3 sequence is 12 residues long. The germline CDR1 and CDR2 sequences are SGHAT and FQNNGV. CDR3 region: CASSSTGPRFHF. The CDR3 nucleotides are TGTGCCAGCAGCTCAACAGGCCCCCGCTTCCACTTT.

This clonotype came up many times. This chain connects TRBV12-3 or TRBV12-4 to TRBJ1-1; TRBD1 aligns across 9 bases. The J segment lost 5 bases and the V segment lost 5 bases, leaving 15 bases of the junction unmatched. CDR3 length equals 17 residues. Here the CDR3 reads CASSPDPWTGESTEAFF. In nucleotides, the CDR3 is TGTGCCAGCAGTCCCGACCCCTGGACAGGGGAGAGTACTGAAGCTTTCTTT.

Concerning this clonotype: This could be a read error, since a much larger clone is one nucleotide away. This chain connects TRBV4-1 to TRBJ2-7, with 12 nucleotides matching TRBD2. Looked up from germline, CDR1 is MGHRA and CDR2 is YSYEKL. This CDR3 comprises 15 residues. The CDR3 sequence is CASSPTSGSSYEQNF. CDR3 coding DNA: TGCGCCAGCAGCCCGACTAGCGGGAGCTCCTACGAGCAGAACTTC.